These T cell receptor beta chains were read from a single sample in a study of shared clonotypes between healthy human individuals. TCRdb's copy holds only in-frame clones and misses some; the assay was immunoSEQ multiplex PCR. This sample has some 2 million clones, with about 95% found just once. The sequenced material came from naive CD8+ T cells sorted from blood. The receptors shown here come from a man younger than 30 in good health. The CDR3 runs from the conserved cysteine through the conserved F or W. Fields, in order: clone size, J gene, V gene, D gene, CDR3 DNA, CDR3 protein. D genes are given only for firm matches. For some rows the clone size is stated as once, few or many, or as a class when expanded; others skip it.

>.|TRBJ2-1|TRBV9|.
TGTGCCAGCAGCGTAGCCAACAATGAGCAGTTCTTC
CASSVANNEQFF
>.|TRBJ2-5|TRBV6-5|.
TGTGCCAGCAGTTACAATCCGGTAGGCCACCAAGAGACCCAGTACTTC
CASSYNPVGHQETQYF
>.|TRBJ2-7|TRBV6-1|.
TGTGCCAGCAGTGAAGGTAGAGACAGAAGATACGAGCAGTACTTC
CASSEGRDRRYEQYF
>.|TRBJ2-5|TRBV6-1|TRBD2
TGTGCCAGCAGTGAAGAAGCGGGGTGGGAGACCCAGTACTTC
CASSEEAGWETQYF
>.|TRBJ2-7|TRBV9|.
TGTGCCAGCAGCGGCAAGGATGGCTACGAGCAGTACTTC
CASSGKDGYEQYF
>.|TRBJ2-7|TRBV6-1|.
TGTGCCAGCAAGGAAAGGGTGCGGTACGAGCAGTACTTC
CASKERVRYEQYF
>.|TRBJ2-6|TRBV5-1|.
TGCGCCAGCAGCCCTCAGGGGATCTCTGGGGCCAACGTCCTGACTTTC
CASSPQGISGANVLTF
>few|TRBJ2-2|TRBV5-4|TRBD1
TGTGCCAGCAGCTTTCAGGGGGCCGGGGAGCTGTTTTTT
CASSFQGAGELFF
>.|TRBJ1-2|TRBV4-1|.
TGCGCCAGCAGCCAAGACGGGGGCCCTAGCTACGACTATGGCTACACCTTC
CASSQDGGPSYDYGYTF
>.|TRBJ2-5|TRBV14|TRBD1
TGTGCCAGCAGCCAGGGACAGGGGGGACAAGAGACCCAGTACTTC
CASSQGQGGQETQYF
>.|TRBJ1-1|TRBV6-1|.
TGTGCCAGCAGTGTAAACAGGGACACTGAAGCTTTCTTT
CASSVNRDTEAFF
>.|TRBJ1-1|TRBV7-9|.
TGTGCCAGCAGCTTAGTTCGACAGGAGAACACTGAAGCTTTCTTT
CASSLVRQENTEAFF
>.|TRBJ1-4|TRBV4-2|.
TGTGCCAGCAGCCAAGAGGAAACTTACAGGGAGGAAGCGGAAAAACTGTTTTTT
CASSQEETYREEAEKLFF
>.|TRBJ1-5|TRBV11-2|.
TGTGCCAGCAGCTTAATCGACGGTCAGCCCCAGCATTTT
CASSLIDGQPQHF
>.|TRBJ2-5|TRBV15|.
TGTGCCACCAGCAGCCAGGGGATCCAAGAGACCCAGTACTTC
CATSSQGIQETQYF
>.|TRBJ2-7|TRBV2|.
TGTGCCAGCAGTGGGATCCTAGTCGCCTACGAGCAGTACTTC
CASSGILVAYEQYF
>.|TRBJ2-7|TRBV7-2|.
TGTGCCAGCAGCTTGTCCCGGCTCGAGCAGTACTTC
CASSLSRLEQYF
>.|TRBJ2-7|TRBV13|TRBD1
TGTGCCAGCAGCTTCGGACAGGAAAACCCCCACGAGCAGTACTTC
CASSFGQENPHEQYF
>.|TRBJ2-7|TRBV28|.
TGTGCCAGCAGTTCGCCAGGTGAGGAGTGGGCCTACGAGCAGTACTTC
CASSSPGEEWAYEQYF
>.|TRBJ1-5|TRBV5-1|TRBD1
TGCGCCAGCAGCTTGGAAGTTTCCGGGACAGGGGGGAATCAGCCCCAGCATTTT
CASSLEVSGTGGNQPQHF
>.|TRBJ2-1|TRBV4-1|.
TGCGCCAGCAGCCAAGGGGACGGGAGAAATGAGCAGTTCTTC
CASSQGDGRNEQFF
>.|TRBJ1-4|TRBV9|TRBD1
TGTGCCAGCAGCTTTCGGGACAGGGAGGGTGAAAAACTGTTTTTT
CASSFRDREGEKLFF
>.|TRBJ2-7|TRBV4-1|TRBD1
TGCGCCAGCAGCCATGTTGCAGGGGGCTACGAGCAGTACTTC
CASSHVAGGYEQYF
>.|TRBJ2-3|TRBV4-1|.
TGCGCCAGCAGCCAAGGCCCCCCCGAGCGGAGCACAGATACGCAGTATTTT
CASSQGPPERSTDTQYF
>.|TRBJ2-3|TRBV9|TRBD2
TGTGCCAGCAGCGGTAGCGGGGGAGGCACAGATACGCAGTATTTT
CASSGSGGGTDTQYF
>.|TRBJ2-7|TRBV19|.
TGTGCCAGTAGTATCGGCAGGTTCGCTACCTACGAGCAGTACTTC
CASSIGRFATYEQYF
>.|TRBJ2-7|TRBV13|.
TGTGCCAGCAGCTTTTCGTCTGACACCCTTGGGGAGCAGTACTTC
CASSFSSDTLGEQYF
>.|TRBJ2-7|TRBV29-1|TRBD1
TGCAGCGTCTCTGGGGACAGCTACGAGCAGTACTTC
CSVSGDSYEQYF
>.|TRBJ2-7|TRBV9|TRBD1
TGTGCCAGCAGCGGAACAGGGGGCCAGCAGTACTTC
CASSGTGGQQYF
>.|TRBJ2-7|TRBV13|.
TGTGCCAGCAGCCGAGACAGCGGACGGGGCGAGCAGTACTTC
CASSRDSGRGEQYF
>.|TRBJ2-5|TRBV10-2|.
TGCGCTGCGACTCGAGGAGAACAAGAGACCCAGTACTTC
CAATRGEQETQYF
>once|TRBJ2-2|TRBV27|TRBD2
TGTGCCTCGTCTGGAAGCGGGGCGGCCACCGGGGAGCTGTTTTTT
CASSGSGAATGELFF
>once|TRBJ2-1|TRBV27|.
TGTGCCAGCAGTTTATCCGGGGTCCGCTACGAGCAGTTCTTC
CASSLSGVRYEQFF
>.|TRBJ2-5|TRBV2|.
TGTGCCAGCAGTGAGTGGAGGGACCTCCGAGGGGAGACCCAGTACTTC
CASSEWRDLRGETQYF
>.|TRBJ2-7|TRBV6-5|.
TGTGCCAGCAGTTACTCATCTGGCCTTACCTACGAGCAGTACTTC
CASSYSSGLTYEQYF
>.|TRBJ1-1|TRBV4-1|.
TGCGCCAGCAGCCAAGTTGGGGAGGGTTGGGACACTGAAGCTTTCTTT
CASSQVGEGWDTEAFF
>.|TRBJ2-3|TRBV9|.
TGTGCCAGCAGCGGGGGCCCCCCTAGCACAGATACGCAGTATTTT
CASSGGPPSTDTQYF
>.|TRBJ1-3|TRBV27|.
TGTGCCAGCAGTTATCGAACCCCCTCTGCGGGAAACACCATATATTTT
CASSYRTPSAGNTIYF
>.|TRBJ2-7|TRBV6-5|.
TGTGCCAGCAGTTCCAGGGTAAGCTACGAGCAGTACTTC
CASSSRVSYEQYF
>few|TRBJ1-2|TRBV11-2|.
TGTGCCAGCAGGGCGGATGGCTACACCTTC
CASRADGYTF
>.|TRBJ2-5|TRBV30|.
TGTGCCTGGAGTTGGGGGGTTGGGGCCCAAGAGACCCAGTACTTC
CAWSWGVGAQETQYF
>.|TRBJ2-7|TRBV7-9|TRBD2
TGTGCCAGCAGTCCAACGGGGGGGAGCGAGCAGTACTTC
CASSPTGGSEQYF
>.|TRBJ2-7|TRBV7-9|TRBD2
TGTGCCAGCAGCTCGACTAGCGGGAGTTTGCTTTTCTACGAGCAGTACTTC
CASSSTSGSLLFYEQYF
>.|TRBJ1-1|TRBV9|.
TGTGCCAGCAGCGGTGGTGGGGGCACTGAAGCTTTCTTT
CASSGGGGTEAFF
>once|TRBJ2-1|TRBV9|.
TGTGCCAGCAGCGCAAGCGGGGAGCAGTTCTTC
CASSASGEQFF
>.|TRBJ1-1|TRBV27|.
TGTGCCAGCCATCCGTCTGGGGGCGAGAAGATGAACACTGAAGCTTTCTTT
CASHPSGGEKMNTEAFF
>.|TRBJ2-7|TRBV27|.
TGTGCCAGCAGTTTATCGGCGACTCTCTCCTACGAGCAGTACTTC
CASSLSATLSYEQYF
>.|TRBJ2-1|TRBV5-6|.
TGTGCCAGCAGCTTAGGCGACAATGAGCAGTTCTTC
CASSLGDNEQFF